The 4 T cell receptor beta chains in this list originate from one sample, sequenced in a study of T-cell reconstitution after alpha-beta-depleted transplantation in children (dated by TCRdb to between 2015 and 2016). To prepare the library, PCR was applied. TCRdb records Illumina HiSeq 2500 as the sequencer. TCR libraries were prepared with molecular barcoding, using unique molecular identifiers to normalize TCRbeta repertoire quantification. TCRdb ran its own pipeline on the public reads, namely fastp trimming at Q25 and MiXCR clone calling, and kept in-frame beta chains. Every CDR3 protein is listed once, alongside the most common genes and DNA of its rows. The sample includes roughly 300,000 distinct CDR3 sequences, with around a tenth observed a single time. The biggest ten clones account for 2% to 3% of the sample. Specimen: PBMCs from the stem cell graft donor, collected from the stem cell graft. The receptors were sampled from a human donor who donated a stem cell graft to a child with acute lymphoblastic leukemia.

This clonotype was seen repeatedly, ten times or more. CDR3 region: CSATDRGLTNEKLFF. CDR3 nucleotide sequence: TGCAGTGCTACGGACAGGGGGTTAACTAATGAAAAACTGTTTTTT. J is TRBJ1-4 and V is TRBV20-1; the match to TRBD1 covers 10 bases. This CDR3 spans 15 amino acids. Per the germline V gene, CDR1 is DFQATT and CDR2 is SNEGSKA (reference sequence). The J segment lost 1 base and the V segment lost 4 bases, leaving 3 bases of the junction unmatched.

This clonotype has more than one count but fewer than ten. The chain recombines TRBV27 with TRBJ1-6, with a weak D call TRBD1 (6 bases). Germline CDR1 reads MNHEY; CDR2 reads SMNVEV (reference sequence). The ends were cut back, 3 bases at V and 4 bases at J, with 10 bases in the middle. The CDR3 is 15 residues long. CDR3 in DNA: TGTGCCAGCAGTTTCCAGGGACATTATAATTCACCCCTCCACTTT. This gives the protein CASSFQGHYNSPLHF.

This clonotype has a count of ten or more. The rearrangement uses TRBV28 and TRBJ2-5; the match to TRBD2 covers 10 bases. The CDR3 runs to 18 residues. J was trimmed by 5 bases and V by 5 bases; bases with no gene match: 17. Germline CDR1 and CDR2: MDHEN and SYDVKM. The CDR3, as DNA: TGTGCCAGCAGTCCAGCTAGCGGGAGACTCCCGGGGTGGGAGACCCAGTACTTC. Its protein product is CASSPASGRLPGWETQYF.

V is TRBV5-5 and J is TRBJ1-5; D is unclear. Germline V lookup: CDR1 SGHKS, CDR2 YYEKEE (reference sequence). There are 16 residues in the CDR3. V was clipped by 0 bases and J by 0 bases, with 10 bases between them. The CDR3 bases are TGTGCCAGCAGCTTGGTTGTAGACGCTAGCAATCAGCCCCAGCATTTT. It codes for CASSLVVDASNQPQHF.